The sample holds a few counts of the clone carrying this T cell receptor (beta chain). TCRdb re-called the PCR reads through MiXCR, storing one row per CDR3 protein. The table includes approximately 680,000 distinct CDR3 sequences, over 25% detected once. These data are taken from a study of molecular identifiers for immune sequencing clone quantification. Germline V CDR1 and CDR2: SGDLS, YYNGEE. This CDR3 is 16 amino acids long. J gave up 5 bases and V 4 bases, and 13 bases lay outside the gene matches. Sequenced: naive CD8+ T cells from blood, with Jurkat cell RNA spiked in. Noted subset: FACS-sorted CD8+CD4-CCR7+CD45RA+ naive T cells. This chain uses TRBV9 with TRBJ2-5; 8 bases align to TRBD1. The source is a human donor in good health. Some libraries in this study had Jurkat cell RNA spiked in. CDR3 in DNA: TGTGCCAGCAGCAATTTGGAACAGGGGGGTTCGGAGACCCAGTACTTC. Translating gives CASSNLEQGGSETQYF.